This is a list of T cell receptor beta chains from one sample in a study of cytomegalovirus exposure and HLA in healthy donors. TCRdb's table, derived via immunoSEQ multiplex PCR, lists solely in-frame clones and lacks some. The sample includes 40,000 to 55,000 clones, roughly 60% of them seen just once. The sample comprised PBMCs. The receptors originated from a man in his 60s in good health and CMV-seropositive. The CDR3 runs from the conserved cysteine through the conserved F or W. A D gene is named only where the DNA matches it firmly. Expanded clones get a size class; other rows say once, few or many, or leave the size out.

>TRBV4-2|-|TRBJ2-1|few
TGTGCCAGCAGCGGGGACTTGGTCAATGAGCAGTTCTTC
CASSGDLVNEQFF
>TRBV11-2|TRBD2|TRBJ2-3|few
TGTGCCAGCAGCCAAGTGACGGGAGGTACCACAGATACGCAGTATTTT
CASSQVTGGTTDTQYF
>TRBV4-3|-|TRBJ2-1|-
TGCGCCAGCAGCCAAGTTGCTAGCGTAAGGGTTTCCTACAATGAGCAGTTCTTC
CASSQVASVRVSYNEQFF
>TRBV18|-|TRBJ2-2|once
TGTGCCAGCTCCCCGGGGACGAACACCGGGGAGCTGTTTTTT
CASSPGTNTGELFF
>TRBV2|TRBD2|TRBJ2-3|-
TGTGCCAGCAAGCGGGGGCTAGCGGGTGGTAGTACAGATACACAGTATTTT
CASKRGLAGGSTDTQYF
>TRBV27|-|TRBJ1-6|-
TGTGCCAGCACTCAAGGGGGTTATAATTCACCCCTCCACTTT
CASTQGGYNSPLHF
>TRBV28|TRBD2|TRBJ2-1|-
TGTGCCAGCAGTTATGCCACCGGGACTAGCACACACAATGAGCAGTTCTTC
CASSYATGTSTHNEQFF
>TRBV11-3|TRBD2|TRBJ2-1|-
TGTGCCAGCAGCTTAAGGACTAGCGGGAGTGAGCAGTTCTTC
CASSLRTSGSEQFF
>TRBV9|-|TRBJ2-5|-
TGTGCCAGCAGCGTAGCCCCCGCAGGGATGGGGACCCAGTACTTC
CASSVAPAGMGTQYF
>TRBV25-1|TRBD1|TRBJ2-7|-
TGTGCCAGCACCCTCCGCGAGGTAAACAGGGGCTCCTACGAGCAGTACTTC
CASTLREVNRGSYEQYF
>TRBV4-3|-|TRBJ1-1|once
TGCGCCAGCAGCCTTCTAATTCAGGGTGGAGAAGCTTTCTTT
CASSLLIQGGEAFF
>TRBV7-2|TRBD1|TRBJ2-1|-
TGTGCCAGCAGCTGGCGGTCAGGGGGCCTCGATGAGCAGTTCTTC
CASSWRSGGLDEQFF
>TRBV5-4|-|TRBJ1-4|-
TGTGCCAGCAGTCAAGGGGCAACTAATGAAAAACTGTTTTTT
CASSQGATNEKLFF
>TRBV29-1|-|TRBJ2-7|once
TGCAGCGTCGAGACTGGAACCTCCTACGAGCAGTACTTC
CSVETGTSYEQYF
>TRBV4-3|TRBD2|TRBJ2-7|-
TGCGCCAGCAGCCAAGCGAGCGGGAGTTACGAGCAGTACTTC
CASSQASGSYEQYF
>TRBV30|TRBD1|TRBJ1-2|once
TGTGCCTGGCGGACAACAGGGGCCACCTATGGCTACACCTTC
CAWRTTGATYGYTF
>TRBV11-2|-|TRBJ2-3|-
TGTGCCAGCAGCTTGGTAACGAGCGGCACAGATACGCAGTATTTT
CASSLVTSGTDTQYF
>TRBV2|TRBD1|TRBJ1-2|-
TGTGCCAGCACTCCCGGGACAGGGGGTCGCTACACCTTC
CASTPGTGGRYTF
>TRBV5-4|-|TRBJ2-3|-
TGTGCCAGCAGCCGAGACCCCGGGACATATGGGGCAGATACGCAGTATTTT
CASSRDPGTYGADTQYF
>TRBV6-4|TRBD2|TRBJ2-1|-
TGTGCCAGCAGTGGCGGACTAGCGGGAGATGAGCAGTTCTTC
CASSGGLAGDEQFF
>TRBV5-4|-|TRBJ2-3|-
TGTGCCAGCAGTTCGATCCACTCCGTAGGGGCACATACGCAGTATTTT
CASSSIHSVGAHTQYF
>TRBV9|-|TRBJ1-2|once
TGTGCCAGCAGCGTAGGGACAGAGACCTGGTATGGCTACACCTTC
CASSVGTETWYGYTF
>TRBV30|TRBD1|TRBJ1-2|-
TGTGCCTGGTACCCAGGGGGAGGCTATGGCTACACCTTC
CAWYPGGGYGYTF
>TRBV6-5|TRBD2|TRBJ2-1|-
TGTGCCAGCACCCGGAGCGGACTAGCTGGTGAGCAGTTCTTC
CASTRSGLAGEQFF
>TRBV4-3|-|TRBJ2-1|few
TGCGCCAGCAGCCAAGATCTCGTAGTTAATGAGCAGTTCTTC
CASSQDLVVNEQFF